This T cell receptor (beta chain) was identified in a study of control samples from healthy donors and cancer patients. Method: immunoSEQ multiplex PCR; TCRdb's copy keeps in-frame clones and lacks some. The data contain more than 95,000 clones, more than 75% of them singletons. Germline CDR1 SGHAT, CDR2 FQNNGV. Trimming stripped 6 bases from V and 3 bases from J, with 12 bases between. The CDR3 is 13 amino acids. The V gene is TRBV11-2, the J gene TRBJ2-7, with a tentative D call TRBD1 (6 bases). The sequenced sample consisted of blood. The TCR sequence derives from a man in his sixties in good health. CDR3 nucleotide sequence: TGTGCCAGCAGGCGGACAGACAGCTACGAGCAGTACTTC. Translation gives CASRRTDSYEQYF.